What follows is one T cell receptor beta chain and its context. Using immunoSEQ multiplex PCR, the repertoire was profiled, and TCRdb retains in-frame clones only, with some absent. Here the sample spans around 64,000 clones, roughly 80% being singletons. The data are from a study of OX40 agonist ivuxolimab in advanced cancers. Turning to the study itself: Prior checkpoint blockade (anti-PD-1, anti-PD-L1 or anti-CTLA-4) was permitted; approximately 40% had it.

V lost 3 bases to trimming and J lost 2 bases, with 12 bases between them. The CDR3 is 15 residues long. From germline, CDR1 is MDHEN and CDR2 SYDVKM. Here the sequenced sample was CD4+ or CD8+ T cells sorted from blood, taken in a trial of the OX40 agonist ivuxolimab. The receptor comes from an adult with an advanced solid tumor such as melanoma, head and neck, liver or kidney cancer. This chain uses TRBV28 with TRBJ2-3; TRBD2 might be the D (6 bases). CDR3 residues: CASSFPAGYTDTQYF. In DNA form, the CDR3 reads TGTGCCAGCAGTTTTCCGGCGGGGTACACAGATACGCAGTATTTT.